This paragraph covers one T cell receptor beta chain sequence. What it binds is unknown. The PCR made use of 60 Vbeta and 13 Jbeta primers. Clones were sequenced by immunoSEQ multiplex PCR, and TCRdb holds only the in-frame ones, with some missing. The data hold around 170,000 clones, with roughly 84% observed a single time. These data belong to a study of cytomegalovirus exposure and HLA in healthy donors. Study results and caveats: One cluster of highly shared sequence variants probably arose as a sequencing artifact.

This CDR3 contains 17 residues. The germline V gene encodes CDR1 SGHRS and CDR2 YFSETQ. V was pared by 2 bases and J by 5 bases, with 19 bases between. This receptor was identified in a boy aged 2-15 years in good health and CMV-seronegative. The sample consisted of PBMCs. J is TRBJ2-2 and V is TRBV5-1, with D possibly TRBD2 on 6 matching bases. The CDR3 sequence is CASSLLASGRETGELFF. CDR3 coding DNA: TGCGCCAGCAGCTTACTAGCATCCGGGAGAGAGACCGGGGAGCTGTTTTTT.